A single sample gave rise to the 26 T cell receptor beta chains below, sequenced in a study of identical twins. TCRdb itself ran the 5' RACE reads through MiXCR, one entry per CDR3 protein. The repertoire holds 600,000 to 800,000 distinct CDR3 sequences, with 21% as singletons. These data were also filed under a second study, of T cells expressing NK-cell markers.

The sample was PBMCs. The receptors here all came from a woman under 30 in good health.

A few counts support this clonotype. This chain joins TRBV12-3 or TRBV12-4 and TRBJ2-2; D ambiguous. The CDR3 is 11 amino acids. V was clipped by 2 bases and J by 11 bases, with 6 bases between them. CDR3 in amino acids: CASSLQYELFF. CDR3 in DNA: TGTGCCAGCAGTTTACAATACGAGCTGTTTTTT.

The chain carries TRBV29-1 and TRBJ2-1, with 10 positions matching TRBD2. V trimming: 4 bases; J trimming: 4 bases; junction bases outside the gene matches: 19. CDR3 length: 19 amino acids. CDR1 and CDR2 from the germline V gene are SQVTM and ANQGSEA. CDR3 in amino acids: CSVGPGRSSGGYGYNEQFF. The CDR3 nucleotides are TGCAGCGTTGGTCCCGGGAGGAGTAGCGGGGGGTATGGTTACAATGAGCAGTTCTTC.

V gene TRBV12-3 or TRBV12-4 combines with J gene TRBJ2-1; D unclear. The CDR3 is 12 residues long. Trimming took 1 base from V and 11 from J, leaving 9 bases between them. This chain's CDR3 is CASSLDGRQQFF. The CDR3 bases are TGTGCCAGCAGTTTAGACGGGCGGCAGCAGTTCTTC.

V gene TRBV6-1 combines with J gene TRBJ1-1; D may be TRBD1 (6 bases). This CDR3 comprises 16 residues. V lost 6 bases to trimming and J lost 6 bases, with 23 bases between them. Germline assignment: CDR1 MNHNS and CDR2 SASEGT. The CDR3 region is CASSSTGLRVEAEAFF. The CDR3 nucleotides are TGTGCCAGCAGCAGTACAGGGTTAAGGGTGGAGGCTGAAGCTTTCTTT.

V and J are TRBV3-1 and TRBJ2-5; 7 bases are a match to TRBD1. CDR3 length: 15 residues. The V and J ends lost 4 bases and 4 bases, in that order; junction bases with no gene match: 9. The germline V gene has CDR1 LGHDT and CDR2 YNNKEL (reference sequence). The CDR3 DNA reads TGTGCCAGCAGCCCCAGACAGGGCAAGGGAGAGACCCAGTACTTC. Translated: CASSPRQGKGETQYF.

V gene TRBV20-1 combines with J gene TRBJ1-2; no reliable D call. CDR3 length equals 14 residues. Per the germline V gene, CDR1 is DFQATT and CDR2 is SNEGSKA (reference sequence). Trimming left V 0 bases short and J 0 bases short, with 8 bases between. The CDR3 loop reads CSARDSASNYGYTF. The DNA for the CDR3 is TGCAGTGCTAGAGATAGTGCGTCTAACTATGGCTACACCTTC.

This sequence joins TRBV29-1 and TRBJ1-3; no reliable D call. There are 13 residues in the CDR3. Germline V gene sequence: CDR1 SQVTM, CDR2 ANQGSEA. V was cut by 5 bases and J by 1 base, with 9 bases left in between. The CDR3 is CSVSSASGNTIYF. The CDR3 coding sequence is TGCAGCGTTAGTAGCGCTTCTGGAAACACCATATATTTT.

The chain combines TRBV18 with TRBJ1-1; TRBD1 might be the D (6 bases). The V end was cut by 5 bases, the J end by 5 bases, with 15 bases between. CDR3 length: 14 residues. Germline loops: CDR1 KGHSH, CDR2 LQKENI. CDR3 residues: CASSTWRGLTEAFF. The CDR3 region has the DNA TGTGCCAGCTCAACGTGGCGGGGGCTAACTGAAGCTTTCTTT.

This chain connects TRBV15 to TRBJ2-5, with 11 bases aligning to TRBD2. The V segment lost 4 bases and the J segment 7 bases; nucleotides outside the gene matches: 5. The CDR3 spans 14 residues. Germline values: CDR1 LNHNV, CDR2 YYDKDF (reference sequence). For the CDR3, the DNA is TGTGCCACCAGCACTACGACTAGCGGGGTGACCCAGTACTTC. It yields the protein CATSTTTSGVTQYF. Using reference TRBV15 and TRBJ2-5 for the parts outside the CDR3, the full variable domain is DAMVIQNPRYQVTQFGKPVTLSCSQTLNHNVMYWYQQKSSQAPKLLFHYYDKDFNNEADTPDNFQSRRPNTSFCFLDIRSPGLGDTAMYLCATSTTTSGVTQYFGPGTRLLVL.

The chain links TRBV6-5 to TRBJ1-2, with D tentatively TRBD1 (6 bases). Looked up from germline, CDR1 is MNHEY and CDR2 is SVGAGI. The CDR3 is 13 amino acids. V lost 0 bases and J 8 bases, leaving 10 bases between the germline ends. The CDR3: CASSYSWGGGYTF. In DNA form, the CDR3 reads TGTGCCAGCAGTTACTCTTGGGGGGGCGGCTACACCTTC.

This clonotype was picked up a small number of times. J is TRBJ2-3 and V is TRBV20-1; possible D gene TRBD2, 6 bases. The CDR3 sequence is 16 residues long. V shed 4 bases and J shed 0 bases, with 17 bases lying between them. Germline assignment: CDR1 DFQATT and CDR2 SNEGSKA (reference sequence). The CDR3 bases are TGCAGTGCTACCCCCCGGGGGAGATCTAGCACAGATACGCAGTATTTT. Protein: CSATPRGRSSTDTQYF.

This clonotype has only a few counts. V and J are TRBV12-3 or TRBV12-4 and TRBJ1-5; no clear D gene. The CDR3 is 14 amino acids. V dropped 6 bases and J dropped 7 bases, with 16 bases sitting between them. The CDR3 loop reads CASSPTGLGQPQHF. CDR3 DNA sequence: TGTGCCAGCAGCCCGACCGGGCTTGGGCAGCCCCAGCATTTT.

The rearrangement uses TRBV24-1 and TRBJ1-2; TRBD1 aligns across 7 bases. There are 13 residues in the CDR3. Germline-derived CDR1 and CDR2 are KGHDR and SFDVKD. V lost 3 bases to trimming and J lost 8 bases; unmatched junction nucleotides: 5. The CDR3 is CATSDEQGYGYTF. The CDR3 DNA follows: TGTGCCACCAGTGATGAACAGGGGTACGGCTACACCTTC.

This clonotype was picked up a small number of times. The CDR3 loop is CSASLDGYEQYF. In nucleotides, the CDR3 is TGCAGTGCTAGCCTGGATGGCTACGAGCAGTACTTC. The chain has TRBV20-1 and TRBJ2-7; D is uncertain. This CDR3 is built from 12 residues. In germline, CDR1 is DFQATT, CDR2 SNEGSKA (reference sequence). V was cut by 3 bases and J by 3 bases, with 9 bases left in between.

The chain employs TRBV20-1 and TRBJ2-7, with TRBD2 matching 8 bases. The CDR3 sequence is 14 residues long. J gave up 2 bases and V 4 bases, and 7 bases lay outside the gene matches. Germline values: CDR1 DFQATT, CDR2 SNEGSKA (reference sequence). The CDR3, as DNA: TGCAGTGCTATGAGCGGGAGCAGAGCCTACGAGCAGTACTTC. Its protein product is CSAMSGSRAYEQYF.

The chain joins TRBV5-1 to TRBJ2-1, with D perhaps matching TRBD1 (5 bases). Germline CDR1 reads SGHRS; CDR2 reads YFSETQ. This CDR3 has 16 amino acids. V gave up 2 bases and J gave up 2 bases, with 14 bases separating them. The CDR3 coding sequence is TGCGCCAGCAGCTTCCGTAACAGGCTCCCCTACAATGAGCAGTTCTTC. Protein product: CASSFRNRLPYNEQFF.

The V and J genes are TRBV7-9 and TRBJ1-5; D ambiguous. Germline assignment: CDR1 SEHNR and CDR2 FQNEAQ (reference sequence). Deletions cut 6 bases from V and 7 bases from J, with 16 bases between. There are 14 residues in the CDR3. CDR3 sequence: CASSTDSNRQPQHF. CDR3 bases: TGTGCCAGCAGTACGGACTCTAACCGGCAGCCCCAGCATTTT.

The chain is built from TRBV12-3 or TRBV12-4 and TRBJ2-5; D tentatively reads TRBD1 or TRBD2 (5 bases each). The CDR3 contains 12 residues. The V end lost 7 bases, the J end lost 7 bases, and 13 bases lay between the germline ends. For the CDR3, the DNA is TGTGCCAGCAATGGGGGAAAGGGGACCCAGTACTTC. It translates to CASNGGKGTQYF.

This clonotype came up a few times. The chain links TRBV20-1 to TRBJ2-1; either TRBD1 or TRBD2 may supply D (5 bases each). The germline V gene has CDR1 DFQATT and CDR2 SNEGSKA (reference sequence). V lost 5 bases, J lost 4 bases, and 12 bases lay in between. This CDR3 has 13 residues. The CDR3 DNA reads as TGCAGTGCTGGCCGGGGCCTATACAATGAGCAGTTCTTC. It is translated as CSAGRGLYNEQFF.

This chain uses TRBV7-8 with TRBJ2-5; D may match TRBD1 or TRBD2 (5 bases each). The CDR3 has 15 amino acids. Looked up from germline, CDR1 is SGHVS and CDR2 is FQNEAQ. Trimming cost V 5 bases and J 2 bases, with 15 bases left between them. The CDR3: CASSPRDGLQETQYF. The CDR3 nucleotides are TGTGCCAGCAGCCCTCGGGACGGCCTTCAAGAGACCCAGTACTTC.

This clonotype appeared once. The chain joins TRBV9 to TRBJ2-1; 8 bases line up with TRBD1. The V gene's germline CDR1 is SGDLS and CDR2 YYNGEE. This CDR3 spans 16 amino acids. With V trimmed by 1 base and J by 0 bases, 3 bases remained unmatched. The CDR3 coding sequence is TGTGCCAGCAGCGTACAGGGGGCTACCTCCTACAATGAGCAGTTCTTC. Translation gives CASSVQGATSYNEQFF.

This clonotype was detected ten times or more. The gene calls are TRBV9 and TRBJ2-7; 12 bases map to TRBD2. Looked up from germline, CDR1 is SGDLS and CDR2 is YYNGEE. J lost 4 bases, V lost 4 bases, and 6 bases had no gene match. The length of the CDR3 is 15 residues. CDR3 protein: CASSPGLAGKYEQYF. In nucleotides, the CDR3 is TGTGCCAGCAGCCCCGGACTAGCGGGGAAGTACGAGCAGTACTTC.

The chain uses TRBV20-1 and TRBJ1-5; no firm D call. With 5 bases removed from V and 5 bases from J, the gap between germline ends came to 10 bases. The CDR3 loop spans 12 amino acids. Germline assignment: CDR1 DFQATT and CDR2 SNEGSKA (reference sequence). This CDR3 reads CSAERMDQPQHF. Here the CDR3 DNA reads TGCAGTGCTGAGCGCATGGATCAGCCCCAGCATTTT.

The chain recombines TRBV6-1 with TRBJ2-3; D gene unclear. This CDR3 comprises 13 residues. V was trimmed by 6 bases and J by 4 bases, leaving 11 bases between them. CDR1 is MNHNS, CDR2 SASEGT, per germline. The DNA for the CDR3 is TGTGCCAGCAGAGCGAGTACGTCAGATACGCAGTATTTT. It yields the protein CASRASTSDTQYF.

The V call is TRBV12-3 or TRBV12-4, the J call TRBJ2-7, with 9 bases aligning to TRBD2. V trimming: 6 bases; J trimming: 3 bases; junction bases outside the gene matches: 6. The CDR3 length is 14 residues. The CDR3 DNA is TGTGCCAGCAGGGAGACTAGCGGAAACTACGAGCAGTACTTC. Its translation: CASRETSGNYEQYF.

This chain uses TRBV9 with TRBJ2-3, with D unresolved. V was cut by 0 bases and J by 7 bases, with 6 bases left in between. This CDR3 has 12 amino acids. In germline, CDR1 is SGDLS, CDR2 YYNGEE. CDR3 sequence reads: CASSVAENTQYF. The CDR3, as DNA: TGTGCCAGCAGCGTAGCTGAGAATACGCAGTATTTT.